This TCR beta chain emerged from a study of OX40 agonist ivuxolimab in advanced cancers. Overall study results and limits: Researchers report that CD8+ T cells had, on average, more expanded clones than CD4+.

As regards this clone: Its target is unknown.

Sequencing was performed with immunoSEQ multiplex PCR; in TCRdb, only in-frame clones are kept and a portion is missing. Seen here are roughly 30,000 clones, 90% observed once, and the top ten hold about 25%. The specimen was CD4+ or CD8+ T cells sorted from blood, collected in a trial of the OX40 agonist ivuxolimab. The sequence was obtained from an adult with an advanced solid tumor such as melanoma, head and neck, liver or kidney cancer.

This CDR3 is CASSLESAYEQYF. CDR3 DNA: TGTGCCAGCAGCTTAGAAAGTGCTTACGAGCAGTACTTC. The chain combines TRBV7-6 with TRBJ2-7; D uncertain. The CDR3 covers 13 residues. The germline CDR1 and CDR2 sequences are SGHVS and FNYEAQ. Trimming left V 1 base short and J 4 bases short, with 8 bases between.